A few counts support the clone carrying this T cell receptor (beta chain). Antigen: not known. Isolating PBMCs gave at least 6 million of these cells per sample. The CDR3 spans 17 residues. A second roughly 7 to 12 cycle PCR used barcoded and J-beta primers. A single record per CDR3 protein comes from TCRdb applying MiXCR to the 5' RACE reads. The sample includes roughly 1.5 million distinct CDR3 sequences, approximately 43% seen only once; the top ten take under 5%. The sample comes from a study of blood T cells in healthy people across ages. Study-wide results and limits: A strong correlation was found between TCR beta diversity and the percentage of naive T cells.

Sequencing input: blood. This chain connects TRBV21-1 to TRBJ1-5. TRBV21-1 is given as a pseudogene. This clonotype was sampled from a woman younger than 35 in good health. This CDR3 is CASSNGSVERSNQPQHF. CDR3 nucleotides: TGTGCCAGCAGCAATGGGTCAGTCGAGCGGAGCAATCAGCCCCAGCATTTT.